These 29 T cell receptor beta chains were all obtained from the same sample, sequenced in a study of Tregs in tolerant kidney transplant recipients. Only in-frame clones appear in the TCRdb table, and some are missing; sequencing was by immunoSEQ multiplex PCR. Its clone listing holds approximately 49,000 clones. The specimen was CD4+ T cells from blood, collected before the transplant. Receptors were obtained from a human donor who received a combined kidney and bone marrow transplant.

As for this clone: The CDR3 end is not reached by the read, which stops 3 residues before it; the germline J gene fills it in. The chain recombines TRBV5-6 with TRBJ1-1; 8 nucleotides line up with TRBD1. Germline V gene data show CDR1 as SGHDT and CDR2 as YYEEEE. This CDR3 contains 14 residues. The CDR3 DNA, read in part, is TGTGCCAGCAGCTCCCGACAGGGGCTATCTGGA. It is translated as CASSSRQGLSG. The full CDR3 is CASSSRQGLSGAFF. Full variable domain (missing parts from reference TRBV5-6 and TRBJ1-1): DAGVTQSPTHLIKTRGQQVTLRCSPKSGHDTVSWYQQALGQGPQFIFQYYEEEERQRGNFPDRFSGHQFPNYSSELNVNALLLGDSALYLCASSSRQGLSGAFFGQGTRLTVV.

A note on this clone: The read gets to within 3 residues of the CDR3 end, and the germline J gene fills in the rest. This chain uses TRBV4-2 with TRBJ2-1, with 11 bases lining up with TRBD2. The CDR3 sequence is 20 residues long. V trimming: 3 bases; J trimming: 0 bases; junction bases outside the gene matches: 13. Germline-derived CDR1 and CDR2 are LGHNA and YNFKEQ. The CDR3 is CASSHSSGLAESSSYNEQFF. The covered CDR3 bases are TGTGCCAGCAGCCACTCCTCGGGACTAGCGGAATCGAGCTCCTACAATGAG.

As to this clone: The read terminates 3 residues before the CDR3 end, so the remaining end is supplied by the germline J gene. The chain recombines TRBV30 with TRBJ1-5; weak D call: TRBD1 (5 bases). V was cut by 0 bases and J by 4 bases, with 13 bases left in between. The germline V gene encodes CDR1 GTSNPN and CDR2 SVGIG (reference sequence). The CDR3 is 15 residues long. The CDR3 bases that were read are TGTGCCTGGAGTGTACCAGAGGGGAGGAATCAGCCC. Translation: CAWSVPEGRNQP. The whole CDR3 protein is CAWSVPEGRNQPQHF.

Concerning this clone itself: Read data end 3 residues before the CDR3 end; the end is taken from the germline J gene. The V call is TRBV19, the J call TRBJ2-2, with 8 nucleotides matching TRBD2. The CDR3 extends over 16 amino acids. V lost 3 bases and J lost 3; bases outside the gene matches: 6. The germline V gene has CDR1 LNHDA and CDR2 SQIVND (reference sequence). CDR3 DNA (partial): TGTGCCAGTAGTATTATCCCACTAGCGGACACCGGGGAG. Protein product: CASSIIPLADTGE. In full, the CDR3 reads CASSIIPLADTGELFF.

This CDR3 reads CASTEPGHQGYTF. The DNA read from the CDR3 is TGCGCCAGCACCGAACCGGGACATCAAGGC. V gene TRBV5-1 combines with J gene TRBJ1-2; perhaps TRBD1 as D (6 bases). Read data end 3 residues before the CDR3 end; the end is taken from the germline J gene. The germline CDR1 and CDR2 sequences are SGHRS and YFSETQ. This CDR3 is 13 amino acids long.

Remarks on this clone: The DNA ends 3 residues before the CDR3 does, and the rest of the CDR3 is filled in from the germline J gene. The V call is TRBV7-8, the J call TRBJ2-5; D gene uncertain. With 1 base removed from V and 2 bases from J, the gap between germline ends came to 5 bases. The V gene's germline CDR1 is SGHVS and CDR2 FQNEAQ. The CDR3 contains 13 residues. CDR3 amino acids: CASSLGQQETQYF. The covered CDR3 bases are TGTGCCAGCAGCTTAGGCCAGCAAGAGACC.

As for this clone: The read is 3 residues too short to cover the CDR3 end, so that end is filled in from the germline J gene. The genes are TRBV5-6 and TRBJ1-2, with 7 bases that match TRBD1. V shed 4 bases and J 5 bases; nucleotides not matched to a gene: 8. The V gene's germline CDR1 is SGHDT and CDR2 YYEEEE. This CDR3 comprises 14 residues. The CDR3 DNA, read in part, is TGTGCCAGCAGCCCCCTAGGACAGGATTATGGC. Translating gives CASSPLGQDYG. The full CDR3 reads CASSPLGQDYGYTF.

CDR3: CASSPPNRWGIYEQYF. Partial CDR3 DNA: TGTGCCAGTAGTCCCCCCAACAGGTGGGGTATCTACGAG. V is TRBV19 and J is TRBJ2-7, with D maybe TRBD1 (5 bases). The observed sequence ends 3 residues before the CDR3 terminus, with the missing tail filled in from the germline J gene. The V end lost 5 bases, the J end lost 3 bases, and 20 bases lay between the germline ends. CDR1 is LNHDA, CDR2 SQIVND, per germline (reference sequence). The CDR3 is 16 amino acids.

About this clone: Read data end 3 residues before the CDR3 end; the end is taken from the germline J gene. The genes are TRBV7-9 and TRBJ1-5; possible D gene TRBD1, 5 bases. Trimming took 1 base from V and 5 from J, leaving 6 bases between them. The CDR3 is 13 residues long. CDR1 is SEHNR and CDR2 is FQNEAQ in the germline V gene (reference sequence). CDR3 in amino acids: CASSLEGDQPQHF. The DNA read from the CDR3 is TGTGCCAGCAGCTTAGAAGGGGATCAGCCC.

The DNA read from the CDR3 is TGTGCCAGCAGTGAGTCAGCGGGAGGGCCGGATACG. Translation: CASSESAGGPDT. The complete CDR3 sequence is CASSESAGGPDTQYF. The V gene is TRBV6-4, the J gene TRBJ2-3; TRBD2 aligns across 10 bases. Read sequence stops 3 residues before the CDR3 end, and the germline J gene provides the missing end. V dropped 3 bases and J dropped 6; count of bases not matched to a gene: 6. CDR3 length: 15 amino acids. CDR1 is MRHNA, CDR2 SNTAGT, per germline.

A note on this clone: The DNA ends 3 residues before the CDR3 does, and the rest of the CDR3 is filled in from the germline J gene. V is TRBV4-2 and J is TRBJ2-3; 10 bases align to TRBD2. CDR1 and CDR2 from the germline V gene are LGHNA and YNFKEQ. The CDR3 is made up of 18 amino acids. The trim removed 0 bases at V and 3 bases at J, leaving 9 bases unmatched. The CDR3 spells CASSQERSSGRLTDTQYF. CDR3 DNA, as far as it was read: TGTGCCAGCAGCCAAGAGAGATCTAGCGGGAGATTGACAGATACG.

With respect to this clone: From the germline J gene comes the end of the CDR3, since the read stops 3 residues before it. The gene calls are TRBV7-2 and TRBJ2-7; TRBD1 might be the D (6 bases). Germline CDR1 SGHTA, CDR2 FQGNSA. V was trimmed by 10 bases and J by 0 bases, leaving 13 bases between them. This CDR3 spans 13 amino acids. The CDR3 DNA, read in part, is TGTGCCACAGGGGTACAGAGCTCCTACGAG. It is translated as CATGVQSSYE. The full CDR3 protein is CATGVQSSYEQYF.

Details on this clone: Sequencing ends 3 residues short of the CDR3 end; the germline J gene provides the rest. This chain links TRBV7-3 with TRBJ1-2, with D perhaps matching TRBD1 (5 bases). The CDR3 totals 13 residues. Germline V gene lookup returns CDR1 SGHTA and CDR2 FQGTGA. The germline V and J ends were trimmed by 5 bases and 5 bases, with 12 bases remaining between them. CDR3 DNA, as far as it was read: TGTGCCAGCAGCCGGAACGGGGGATATGGC. This sequence encodes CASSRNGGYG. Given in full, the CDR3 is CASSRNGGYGYTF.

Points on this clone: The read halts 3 residues ahead of the CDR3 end, with the missing end drawn from the germline J gene. The chain is built from TRBV20-1 and TRBJ2-3; D not certain. Trimming left V 4 bases short and J 0 bases short, with 8 bases between. CDR3 length: 13 amino acids. Germline CDR1 DFQATT, CDR2 SNEGSKA (reference sequence). CDR3 DNA (partial): TGCAGTGCTATCAGGAAGAGCACAGATACG. Amino acids: CSAIRKSTDT. The complete CDR3 reads CSAIRKSTDTQYF.

Comment on this clone: The missing CDR3 end, 3 residues past where the read stops, is filled in from the germline J gene. The chain couples TRBV7-2 to TRBJ2-3; D perhaps matches TRBD1 (5 bases). The CDR3 has 15 amino acids. Germline V lookup: CDR1 SGHTA, CDR2 FQGNSA. The chain's CDR3 is CASSFTRVLGRAQYF. The CDR3 bases that were read are TGTGCCAGCAGCTTCACTCGGGTCCTGGGGCGTGCG.

On this clone itself: The read falls 3 residues short of the CDR3 end, and the missing part is taken from the germline J gene. The gene calls are TRBV7-6 and TRBJ2-7; 9 bases match TRBD1. Germline V lookup: CDR1 SGHVS, CDR2 FNYEAQ. The CDR3 totals 15 residues. V was pared by 5 bases and J by 4 bases, with 9 bases of the junction left unmatched. The CDR3 loop is CASSHRMGQGYEQYF. The part of the CDR3 DNA that was read is TGTGCCAGCAGCCACCGTATGGGACAGGGATACGAG.

Worth noting for this clone: The read ends 3 residues early relative to the CDR3; the germline J gene fills the gap. The chain links TRBV7-2 to TRBJ1-4, with D unclear. Germline V gene data show CDR1 as SGHTA and CDR2 as FQGNSA. Between the trimmed V and J ends, which lost 1 base and 5 bases, there was a span of 8 bases. The CDR3 loop spans 14 amino acids. Partial CDR3 DNA: TGTGCCAGCAGCTTAGACCAGGCAAATGAAAAA. It codes for CASSLDQANEK. Given in full, the CDR3 is CASSLDQANEKLFF.

Comments on this clone: From the germline J gene comes the end of the CDR3, since the read stops 3 residues before it. The chain uses TRBV5-1 and TRBJ2-7, with a possible D match to TRBD2 (6 bases). CDR3 length equals 15 residues. V was trimmed by 0 bases and J by 0 bases, leaving 10 bases between them. Germline V CDR1 and CDR2: SGHRS, YFSETQ. Partial CDR3 DNA: TGCGCCAGCAGCTTGGGCGGGGCAAGCTCCTACGAG. As protein: CASSLGGASSYE. The complete CDR3 protein is CASSLGGASSYEQYF. Variable domain in full (rest from reference TRBV5-1 and TRBJ2-7): KAGVTQTPRYLIKTRGQQVTLSCSPISGHRSVSWYQQTPGQGLQFLFEYFSETQRNKGNFPGRFSGRQFSNSRSEMNVSTLELGDSALYLCASSLGGASSYEQYFGPGTRLTVT.

A note on this clone: The DNA ends 3 residues before the CDR3 does, and the rest of the CDR3 is filled in from the germline J gene. The chain recombines TRBV11-3 with TRBJ2-3, with a tentative D call TRBD1 (5 bases). Per the germline V gene, CDR1 is SGHNT and CDR2 is YENEEA. V dropped 5 bases and J dropped 6 bases, with 15 bases sitting between them. This CDR3 comprises 14 residues. The CDR3 bases that were read are TGTGCCAGCAGCCCCTCCCAGGGTGGCGATACG. It encodes CASSPSQGGDT. From start to end, the CDR3 is CASSPSQGGDTQYF.

As concerns this clone: Within the sample, other DNA sequences also encode this same CDR3. The CDR3 bases that were read are TGCAGTGCTAGGGTAGCGGGGCTAGCCAAAAACATT. Its protein product is CSARVAGLAKNI. The full CDR3 sequence reads CSARVAGLAKNIQYF. The chain links TRBV20-1 to TRBJ2-4, with 8 bases that match TRBD2. The CDR3 end is not reached by the read, which stops 3 residues before it; the germline J gene fills it in. Trimming removed 3 bases from V and 0 bases from J; junction bases left unmatched: 4. Germline values: CDR1 DFQATT, CDR2 SNEGSKA (reference sequence). CDR3 size: 15 residues.

In regard to this clone: From the germline J gene comes the end of the CDR3, since the read stops 3 residues before it. The V and J genes are TRBV20-1 and TRBJ1-5; 7 positions agree with TRBD1. CDR1 and CDR2 from the germline V gene are DFQATT and SNEGSKA (reference sequence). Trimming removed 5 bases from V and 0 bases from J; junction bases left unmatched: 13. The CDR3 totals 17 residues. CDR3 DNA (partial): TGCAGTGCTCGAGGGACAGCCGGGGGGTATAGCAATCAGCCC. Translated: CSARGTAGGYSNQP. The complete CDR3 sequence is CSARGTAGGYSNQPQHF.

As regards this clone: Read coverage stops 3 residues before the CDR3 terminus; the germline J gene supplies the remainder. The rearrangement joins TRBV7-3 to TRBJ2-2; possible D gene TRBD2, 6 bases. Trimming removed 4 bases from V and 0 bases from J, with 12 bases in between. Germline V gives CDR1 SGHTA, CDR2 FQGTGA. The CDR3 has 16 residues. The covered CDR3 bases are TGTGCCAGCAGCTCTCGGACTAATGCGAACACCGGGGAG. It yields the protein CASSSRTNANTGE. The whole CDR3 sequence is CASSSRTNANTGELFF.

For this clone: The sequenced fragment ends 3 residues before the CDR3 boundary, so the rest is inferred from the germline J gene. V usage is TRBV19 and J usage is TRBJ2-3; 12 nucleotides line up with TRBD2. This CDR3 has 14 amino acids. Losses at the gene ends were 9 bases for V and 5 bases for J; bases not matched to a gene: 6. CDR1 is LNHDA and CDR2 is SQIVND in the germline V gene (reference sequence). Here the CDR3 reads CASRTSGIGDTQYF. The CDR3 bases that were read are TGTGCCAGCCGGACTAGCGGGATTGGAGATACG.

This clone ranks as medium-sized in terms of frequency. The read is 3 residues too short to cover the CDR3 end, so that end is filled in from the germline J gene. V usage is TRBV13 and J usage is TRBJ2-3; no reliable D call. V shed 3 bases and J shed 5 bases, with 6 bases lying between them. The CDR3 has 12 amino acids. CDR1 PRHDT and CDR2 FYEKMQ come from the germline V gene (reference sequence). CDR3 bases read: TGTGCCAGCAGCTTCCAGCGAGATACG. Translating it yields CASSFQRDT. The entire CDR3 sequence reads CASSFQRDTQYF.

On this clone: Read sequence stops 3 residues before the CDR3 end, and the germline J gene provides the missing end. The chain couples TRBV2 to TRBJ2-7, with TRBD1 matching 8 bases. The germline V gene has CDR1 SNHLY and CDR2 FYNNEI. CDR3 size: 14 residues. J lost 0 bases, V lost 7 bases, and 5 bases had no gene match. CDR3 loop: CASNGQGLSYEQYF. CDR3 bases read: TGTGCCAGCAACGGACAGGGCCTCTCCTACGAG.

For this clone: The read halts 3 residues ahead of the CDR3 end, with the missing end drawn from the germline J gene. The V call is TRBV19, the J call TRBJ1-6, with D maybe TRBD1 (6 bases). In germline, CDR1 is LNHDA, CDR2 SQIVND (reference sequence). The germline V and J ends were trimmed by 9 bases and 9 bases, with 27 bases remaining between them. This CDR3 contains 17 residues. CDR3 DNA, as far as it was read: TGTGCCAGCAGCACCCAGCCAGGGGTGTTCCCTTTTTCACCC. As protein: CASSTQPGVFPFSP. The full CDR3 reads CASSTQPGVFPFSPLHF. The full variable domain, its missing parts supplied by reference TRBV19 and TRBJ1-6, is DGGITQSPKYLFRKEGQNVTLSCEQNLNHDAMYWYRQDPGQGLRLIYYSQIVNDFQKGDIAEGYSVSREKKESFPLTVTSAQKNPTAFYLCASSTQPGVFPFSPLHFGNGTRLTVT.

For this clone: The read gets to within 3 residues of the CDR3 end, and the germline J gene fills in the rest. The same CDR3 is also encoded by other DNA sequences in this sample. The chain employs TRBV2 and TRBJ2-7; 11 nucleotides line up with TRBD2. CDR1 and CDR2 (germline): SNHLY, FYNNEI. V dropped 3 bases and J dropped 6; count of bases not matched to a gene: 7. CDR3 size: 15 residues. The part of the CDR3 DNA that was read is TGTGCCAGCAGTGAGGCCCCCGGACTAGCGGGCGAG. Protein: CASSEAPGLAGE. The CDR3, in full, reads CASSEAPGLAGEQYF. The whole variable domain, remainder taken from reference TRBV2 and TRBJ2-7, is EPEVTQTPSHQVTQMGQEVILRCVPISNHLYFYWYRQILGQKVEFLVSFYNNEISEKSEIFDDQFSVERPDGSNFTLKIRSTKLEDSAMYFCASSEAPGLAGEQYFGPGTRLTVT.

As to this clone: The read ends 3 residues shy of where the CDR3 ends; the end is completed using the germline J gene. The genes are TRBV7-2 and TRBJ2-7; the match to TRBD2 covers 9 bases. Germline trimming cut 5 bases from V and 3 bases from J; bases unmatched to any gene: 5. The V gene's germline CDR1 is SGHTA and CDR2 FQGNSA. The CDR3 consists of 14 residues. The CDR3 loop is CASSRTSDYYEQYF. CDR3 bases read: TGTGCCAGCAGCCGGACTAGCGATTACTACGAG.

On this clone itself: The read ends 3 residues shy of where the CDR3 ends; the end is completed using the germline J gene. This rearrangement joins TRBV14 to TRBJ2-7, with unresolved D. In germline, CDR1 is SGHDN, CDR2 FVKESK. Trimming took off 2 bases at V and 0 bases at J, with 11 bases between the two ends. CDR3 length: 15 amino acids. CDR3 region: CASSQLAQSSYEQYF. CDR3 DNA (partial): TGTGCCAGCAGCCAACTGGCCCAGAGCTCCTACGAG.